The present T cell receptor (beta chain) was sequenced within a study of CD8 T cells in ankylosing spondylitis (dated by TCRdb to about 2017). Study-wide context: To find TCR variants linked to disease, the study profiled T cell receptor beta repertoires in ankylosing spondylitis patients and healthy donors. The whole study cohort included 85 to 120 healthy donors and over 20 ankylosing spondylitis patients. Peripheral blood was sampled, and synovial fluid was also collected from ankylosing spondylitis patients.

The CDR3, from cysteine to phenylalanine, totals 15 residues. Only CDR3 DNA remains: 45 bases, in frame from the first base. CDR1 and CDR2, per the germline V gene (reference sequence), are LNHNV and YYDKDF. V and J are truncated by 5 bases and 4 bases respectively, leaving an intervening sequence of 17 bases. Points the paper makes about the study in general: A CD8+ phenotype was shown by the disease-linked clones, which were found at relatively low frequencies in peripheral blood. A TCR beta motif made up of about eight highly homologous amino acid variants appeared to be characteristic of blood from ankylosing spondylitis patients. Some motif variants had previously been reported in the synovial fluid and blood of reactive arthritis patients, which suggests shared mechanisms of disease initiation. The disease-linked clones were reported to be significantly enriched in matched synovial fluid samples from ankylosing spondylitis patients.

This clonotype has at least ten counts. No antigen is known for it. No clone much larger than this one lies a single base away; base qualities are absent. Sequenced using an Illumina HiSeq 2500. TCR beta libraries were prepared by quantitative 5'-RACE with molecular barcodes. The published analysis was carried out like this. A new computational method, built on a probabilistic model of VDJ rearrangement, was used to identify disease-linked TCR variants. In TCRdb, the public reads were trimmed at Q25 with fastp and aligned with MiXCR, with productive beta chains retained. Every CDR3 protein is listed once, alongside the most common genes and DNA of its rows. The V and J calls come from TCRdb's annotation, not from the publication. Recorded for this sample are fewer than 650,000 distinct CDR3 sequences; more than 9.5% of them occurred a single time. The top ten constitute approximately 7% of the sample.

This clonotype was obtained from a male donor with ankylosing spondylitis. Here the chain combines TRBV15 and TRBJ2-5; 6 matching bases give a weak D call of TRBD1. Material for sequencing was blood, either unsorted or a sorted T cell fraction (not recorded which). The nucleotide sequence reads as follows: TGTGCCACCAGCCCCGAGAGGGGGTTGGGAGAGACCCAGTACTTC. It encodes CATSPERGLGETQYF. Supplemented by the reference TRBV15 and TRBJ2-5 proteins around the CDR3, the complete variable domain is DAMVIQNPRYQVTQFGKPVTLSCSQTLNHNVMYWYQQKSSQAPKLLFHYYDKDFNNEADTPDNFQSRRPNTSFCFLDIRSPGLGDTAMYLCATSPERGLGETQYFGPGTRLLVL.